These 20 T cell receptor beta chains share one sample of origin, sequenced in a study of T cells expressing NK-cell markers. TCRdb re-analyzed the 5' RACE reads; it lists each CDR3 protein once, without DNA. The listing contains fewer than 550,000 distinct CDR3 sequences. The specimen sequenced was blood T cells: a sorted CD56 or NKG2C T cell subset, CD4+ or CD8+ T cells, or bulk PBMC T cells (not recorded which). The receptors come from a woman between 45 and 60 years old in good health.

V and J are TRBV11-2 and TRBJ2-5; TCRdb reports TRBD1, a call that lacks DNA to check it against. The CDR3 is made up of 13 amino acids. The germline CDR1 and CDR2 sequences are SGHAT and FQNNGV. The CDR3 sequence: CASSLTGRGTQYF.

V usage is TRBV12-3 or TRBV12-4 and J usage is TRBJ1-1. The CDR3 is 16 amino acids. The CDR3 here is CASSLPPGLKRTEAFF.

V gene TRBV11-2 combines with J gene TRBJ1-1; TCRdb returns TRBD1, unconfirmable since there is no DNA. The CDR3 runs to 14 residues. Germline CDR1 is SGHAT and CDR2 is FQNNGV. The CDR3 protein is CASSLTTGNTEAFF.

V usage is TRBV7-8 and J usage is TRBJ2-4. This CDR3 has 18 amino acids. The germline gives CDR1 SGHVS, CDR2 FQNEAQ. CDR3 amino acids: CASSFTAVGLLAKNIQYF.

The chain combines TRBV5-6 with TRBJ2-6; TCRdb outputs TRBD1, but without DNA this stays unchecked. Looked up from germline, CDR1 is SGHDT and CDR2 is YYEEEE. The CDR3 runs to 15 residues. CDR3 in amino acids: CASEVSGTGANVLTF.

The CDR3 sequence: CASSSYRVREQFF. The rearrangement uses TRBV6-2 or TRBV6-3 and TRBJ2-1; TCRdb outputs TRBD1, but without DNA this stays unchecked. This CDR3 spans 13 amino acids. Germline values: CDR1 MNHEY, CDR2 SVGEGT.

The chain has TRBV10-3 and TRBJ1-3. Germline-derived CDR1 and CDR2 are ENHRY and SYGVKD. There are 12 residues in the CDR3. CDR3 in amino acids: CAIRTEGNTIYF.

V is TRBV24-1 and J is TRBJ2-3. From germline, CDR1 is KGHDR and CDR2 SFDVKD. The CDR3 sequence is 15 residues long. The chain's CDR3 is CATSDPTSTWDTQYF.

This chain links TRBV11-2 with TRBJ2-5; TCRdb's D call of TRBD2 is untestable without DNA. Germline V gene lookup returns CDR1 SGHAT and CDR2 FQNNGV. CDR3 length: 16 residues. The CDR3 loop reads CASSLGHSGNLETQYF.

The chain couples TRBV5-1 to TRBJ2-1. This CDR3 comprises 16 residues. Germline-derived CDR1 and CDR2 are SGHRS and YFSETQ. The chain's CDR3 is CASSLEQPSSYNEQFF. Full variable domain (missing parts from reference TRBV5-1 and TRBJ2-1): KAGVTQTPRYLIKTRGQQVTLSCSPISGHRSVSWYQQTPGQGLQFLFEYFSETQRNKGNFPGRFSGRQFSNSRSEMNVSTLELGDSALYLCASSLEQPSSYNEQFFGPGTRLTVL.

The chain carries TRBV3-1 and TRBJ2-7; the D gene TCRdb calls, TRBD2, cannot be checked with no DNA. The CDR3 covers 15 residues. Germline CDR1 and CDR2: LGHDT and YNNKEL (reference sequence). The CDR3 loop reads CASRGAASGSYEQYF.

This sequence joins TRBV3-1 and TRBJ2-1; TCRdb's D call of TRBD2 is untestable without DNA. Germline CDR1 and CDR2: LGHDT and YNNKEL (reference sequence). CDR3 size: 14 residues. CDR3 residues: CASSQRAHIHEQFF.

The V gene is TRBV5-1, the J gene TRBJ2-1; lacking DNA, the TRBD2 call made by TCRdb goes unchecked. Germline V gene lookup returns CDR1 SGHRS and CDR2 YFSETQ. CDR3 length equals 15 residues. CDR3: CASRRGGNVYNEQFF. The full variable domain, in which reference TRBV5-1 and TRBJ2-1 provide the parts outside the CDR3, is KAGVTQTPRYLIKTRGQQVTLSCSPISGHRSVSWYQQTPGQGLQFLFEYFSETQRNKGNFPGRFSGRQFSNSRSEMNVSTLELGDSALYLCASRRGGNVYNEQFFGPGTRLTVL.

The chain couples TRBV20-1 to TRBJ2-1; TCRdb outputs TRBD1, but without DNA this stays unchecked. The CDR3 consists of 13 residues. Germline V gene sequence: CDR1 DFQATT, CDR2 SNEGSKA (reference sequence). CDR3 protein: CSAHPGHGNEQFF.

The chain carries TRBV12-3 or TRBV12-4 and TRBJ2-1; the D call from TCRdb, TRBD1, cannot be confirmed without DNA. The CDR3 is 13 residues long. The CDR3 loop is CASSIQQGVEQFF.

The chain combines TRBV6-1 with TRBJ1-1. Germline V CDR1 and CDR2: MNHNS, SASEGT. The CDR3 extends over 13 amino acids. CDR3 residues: CASSAGGHTEAFF.

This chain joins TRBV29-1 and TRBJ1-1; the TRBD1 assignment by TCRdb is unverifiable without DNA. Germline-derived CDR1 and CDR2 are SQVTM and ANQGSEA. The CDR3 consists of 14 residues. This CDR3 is CSVVRTAMNTEAFF.

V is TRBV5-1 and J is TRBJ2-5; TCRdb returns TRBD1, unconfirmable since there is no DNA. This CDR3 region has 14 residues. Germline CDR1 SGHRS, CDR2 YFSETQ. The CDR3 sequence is CASSLGQGKETQYF.

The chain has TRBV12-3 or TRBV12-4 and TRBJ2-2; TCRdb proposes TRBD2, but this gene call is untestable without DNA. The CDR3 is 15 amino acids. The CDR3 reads CASSSGLASTGELFF.

CDR3 sequence: CASSPNQEDEQYF. The chain combines TRBV7-9 with TRBJ2-7; as DNA is missing, the TRBD2 call by TCRdb cannot be tested. The CDR3 totals 13 residues. Germline-derived CDR1 and CDR2 are SEHNR and FQNEAQ (reference sequence).